This T cell receptor beta chain is drawn from a study of blood T cell repertoires in COVID-19. Across the whole study: In each case, the material was cDNA or gDNA derived from T cells, B-cell-depleted T cells, or PBMCs.

This study enrolled people aged about 18 to 100 from about 26 US geographic areas. Trimming removed 2 bases from V and 0 bases from J, with 7 bases in between. The germline V gene has CDR1 SGHTA and CDR2 FQGNSA. This CDR3 spans 14 amino acids. Here immunoSEQ multiplex PCR was the method, and the copy in TCRdb shows in-frame clones only, minus some. The table lists roughly 400,000 clones, 88% of them singletons. The sequencing sample was made of PBMCs or T cells enriched from blood (not recorded which). V is TRBV7-2 and J is TRBJ1-1; tentatively, D is TRBD1 (5 bases). The TCR originated in a middle-aged woman with acute COVID-19. The CDR3 spells CASSLRQLNTEAFF. CDR3 in DNA: TGTGCCAGCAGCTTAAGACAGCTGAACACTGAAGCTTTCTTT.